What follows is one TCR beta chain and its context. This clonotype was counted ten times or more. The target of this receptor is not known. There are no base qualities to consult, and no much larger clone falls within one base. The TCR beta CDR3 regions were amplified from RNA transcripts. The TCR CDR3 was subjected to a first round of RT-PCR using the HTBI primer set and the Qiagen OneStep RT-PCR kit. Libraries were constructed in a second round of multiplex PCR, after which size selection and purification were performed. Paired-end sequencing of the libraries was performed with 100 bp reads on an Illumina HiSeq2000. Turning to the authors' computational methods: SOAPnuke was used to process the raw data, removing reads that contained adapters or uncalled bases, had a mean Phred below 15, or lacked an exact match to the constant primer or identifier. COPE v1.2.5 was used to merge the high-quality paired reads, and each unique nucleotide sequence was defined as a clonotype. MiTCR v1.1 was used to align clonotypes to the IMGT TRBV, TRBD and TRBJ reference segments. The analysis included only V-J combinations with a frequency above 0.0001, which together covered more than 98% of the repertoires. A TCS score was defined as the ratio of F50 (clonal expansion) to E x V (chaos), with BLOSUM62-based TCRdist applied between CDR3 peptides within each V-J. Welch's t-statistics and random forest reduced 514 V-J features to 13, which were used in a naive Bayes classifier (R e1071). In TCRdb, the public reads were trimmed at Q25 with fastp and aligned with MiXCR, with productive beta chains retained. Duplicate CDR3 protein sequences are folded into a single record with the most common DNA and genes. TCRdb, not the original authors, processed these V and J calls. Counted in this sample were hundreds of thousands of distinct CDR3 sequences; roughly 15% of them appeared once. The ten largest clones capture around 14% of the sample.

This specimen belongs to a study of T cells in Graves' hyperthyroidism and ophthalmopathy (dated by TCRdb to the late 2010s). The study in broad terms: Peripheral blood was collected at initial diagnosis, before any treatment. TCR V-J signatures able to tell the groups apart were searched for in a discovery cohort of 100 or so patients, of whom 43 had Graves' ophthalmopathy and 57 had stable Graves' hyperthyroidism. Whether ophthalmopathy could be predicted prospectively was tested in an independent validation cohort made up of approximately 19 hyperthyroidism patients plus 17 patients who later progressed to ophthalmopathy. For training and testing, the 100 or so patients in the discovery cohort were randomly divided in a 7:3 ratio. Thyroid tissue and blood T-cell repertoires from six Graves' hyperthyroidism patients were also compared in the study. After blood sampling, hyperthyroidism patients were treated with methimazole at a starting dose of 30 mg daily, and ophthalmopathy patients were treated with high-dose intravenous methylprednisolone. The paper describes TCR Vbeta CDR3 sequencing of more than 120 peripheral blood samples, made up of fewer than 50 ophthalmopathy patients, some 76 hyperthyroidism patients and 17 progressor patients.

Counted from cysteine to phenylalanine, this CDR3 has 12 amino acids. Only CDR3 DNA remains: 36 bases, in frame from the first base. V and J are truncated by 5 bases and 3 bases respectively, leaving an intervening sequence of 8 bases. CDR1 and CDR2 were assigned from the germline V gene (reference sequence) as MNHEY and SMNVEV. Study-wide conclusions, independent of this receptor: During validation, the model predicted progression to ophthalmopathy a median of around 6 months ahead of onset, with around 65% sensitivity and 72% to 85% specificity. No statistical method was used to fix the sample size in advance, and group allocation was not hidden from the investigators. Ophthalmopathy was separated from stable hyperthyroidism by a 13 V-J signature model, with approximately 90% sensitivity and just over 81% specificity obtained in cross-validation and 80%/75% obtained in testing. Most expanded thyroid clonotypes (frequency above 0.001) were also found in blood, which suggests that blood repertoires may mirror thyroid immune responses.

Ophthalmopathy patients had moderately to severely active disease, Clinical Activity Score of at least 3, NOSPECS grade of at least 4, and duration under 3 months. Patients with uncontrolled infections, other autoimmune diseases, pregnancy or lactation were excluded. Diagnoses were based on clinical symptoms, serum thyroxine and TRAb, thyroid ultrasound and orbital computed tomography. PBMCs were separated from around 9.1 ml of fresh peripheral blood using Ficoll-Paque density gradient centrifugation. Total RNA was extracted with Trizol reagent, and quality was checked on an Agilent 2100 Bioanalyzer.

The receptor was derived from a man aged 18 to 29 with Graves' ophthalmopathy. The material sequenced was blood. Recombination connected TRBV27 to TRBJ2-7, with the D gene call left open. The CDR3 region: CASSVYFYEQYF. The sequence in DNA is TGTGCCAGCAGTGTGTATTTCTACGAGCAGTACTTC.